The rows below give T cell receptor beta chains drawn from one sample of a study of beta chain features in type 1 diabetes. Data came from immunoSEQ multiplex PCR; TCRdb stores just in-frame clones and leaves some out. The table has around 240,000 clones, approximately 16% seen once. Sequencing was done on a sample of naive CD4+ T cells from blood. The receptor set was obtained from a man aged 25-45 years with type 1 diabetes. Both conserved end residues are part of each CDR3. A D gene is named only where the DNA matches it firmly. For some rows the clone size is stated as once, few or many, or as a class when expanded; others skip it.

v_call	d_call	j_call	clone_size	cdr3_nt	cdr3_aa
TRBV5-1	NA	TRBJ2-1	few	TGCGCCAGCAGCTTGTGGGCAGGGGCTTCCGATGAGCAGTTCTTC	CASSLWAGASDEQFF
TRBV10-3	NA	TRBJ2-5	NA	TGTGCCATCAGTGCTCGAGAAGAGACCCAGTACTTC	CAISAREETQYF
TRBV9	TRBD2	TRBJ2-3	NA	TGTGCCAGCAGCGATTTAGCGGGAGGGGATACGCAGTATTTT	CASSDLAGGDTQYF
TRBV6-1	NA	TRBJ2-3	NA	TGTGCCAGCAACCTCATCGGGGACACAGATACGCAGTATTTT	CASNLIGDTDTQYF
TRBV29-1	TRBD1	TRBJ1-2	few	TGCAGTGCCCTTATTCGGGACAGGGGGCTTGGCTACACCTTC	CSALIRDRGLGYTF
TRBV29-1	NA	TRBJ2-1	few	TGCAGCGTTGATTCGGGCGTCGATGAGCAGTTCTTC	CSVDSGVDEQFF
TRBV4-3	TRBD2	TRBJ2-7	NA	TGCGCCAGCAGCTCCCAACGGGAGGGTTCCTACGAGCAGTACTTC	CASSSQREGSYEQYF
TRBV28	TRBD1	TRBJ1-2	NA	TGTGCCAGCAGGGCAGGGGGCTATGGCTACACCTTC	CASRAGGYGYTF
TRBV4-1	TRBD2	TRBJ2-5	NA	TGCGCCAGCAGACTAGCGGGAGCGGAGACCCAGTACTTC	CASRLAGAETQYF
TRBV14	TRBD2	TRBJ2-7	once	TGTGCCAGCAGTCTTGGACTAGTCGGGGAGCAGTACTTC	CASSLGLVGEQYF
TRBV6-5	NA	TRBJ2-6	NA	TGTGCCAGCAGTTACACCAGGGTACCTGGGGCCAACGTCCTGACTTTC	CASSYTRVPGANVLTF
TRBV30	NA	TRBJ2-2	NA	TGTGCCTGGAGGCAGGGGAACACCGGGGAGCTGTTTTTT	CAWRQGNTGELFF
TRBV7-7	NA	TRBJ2-5	few	TGTGCTAGCAGCTTAGGAATACTAAAGCCAGAGACCCAGTACTTC	CASSLGILKPETQYF
TRBV29-1	TRBD2	TRBJ2-5	NA	TGCAGCGTTCTGGGGCCTAGCGGGAGGGCAGGCAGAGAGACCCAGTACTTC	CSVLGPSGRAGRETQYF
TRBV28	NA	TRBJ2-7	NA	TGTGCCATCCTTTCTCGCAGTACCTACGAGCAGTACTTC	CAILSRSTYEQYF
TRBV6-6	TRBD1	TRBJ1-2	NA	TGTGCCAGCAGTGGGGTGGGACAGGGCATGGGGTATGGCTACACCTTC	CASSGVGQGMGYGYTF
TRBV4-2	TRBD1	TRBJ2-3	NA	TGTGCCGCCGGACAGGGGGCGAGCGGGAGGCAAGATACGCAGTATTTT	CAAGQGASGRQDTQYF
TRBV2	NA	TRBJ2-7	few	TGTGCCAGCAGTGAAAAGGCTAAGAACTACGAGCAGTACTTC	CASSEKAKNYEQYF
TRBV30	TRBD1	TRBJ1-5	few	TGTGCCTGGAGAACTGCGCAGGGGGTGACACAGCCCCAGCATTTT	CAWRTAQGVTQPQHF
TRBV18	NA	TRBJ2-1	few	TGTGCCAGCTCACCGGACTTATACAATGAGCAGTTCTTC	CASSPDLYNEQFF
TRBV18	NA	TRBJ2-5	NA	TGTGCCAGCTCACCAGGGGTGGAAGAGACCCAGTACTTC	CASSPGVEETQYF
TRBV29-1	TRBD2	TRBJ2-4	few	TGCAGCGTAGGTCCTAGCGGGAACACCATTCAGTACTTC	CSVGPSGNTIQYF
TRBV28	TRBD2	TRBJ2-1	few	TGTGCCACCGTAAGCGGGAGTATCGACAATGAGCAGTTCTTC	CATVSGSIDNEQFF
TRBV9	NA	TRBJ2-1	few	TGTGCCAGCAGCGTAGTCGGGGCAAGCAATGAGCAGTTCTTC	CASSVVGASNEQFF
TRBV9	NA	TRBJ2-5	NA	TGTGCCAGCAGCCTTAACCACCTCATACAAGAGACCCAGTACTTC	CASSLNHLIQETQYF
TRBV7-9	NA	TRBJ1-5	NA	TGTGCCAGCAGCCCCGGCATTCGGCAGCCCCAGCATTTT	CASSPGIRQPQHF
TRBV28	NA	TRBJ2-5	once	TGTGCCAGCAGTTTAAGGCAGGGACAAGAGACCCAGTACTTC	CASSLRQGQETQYF